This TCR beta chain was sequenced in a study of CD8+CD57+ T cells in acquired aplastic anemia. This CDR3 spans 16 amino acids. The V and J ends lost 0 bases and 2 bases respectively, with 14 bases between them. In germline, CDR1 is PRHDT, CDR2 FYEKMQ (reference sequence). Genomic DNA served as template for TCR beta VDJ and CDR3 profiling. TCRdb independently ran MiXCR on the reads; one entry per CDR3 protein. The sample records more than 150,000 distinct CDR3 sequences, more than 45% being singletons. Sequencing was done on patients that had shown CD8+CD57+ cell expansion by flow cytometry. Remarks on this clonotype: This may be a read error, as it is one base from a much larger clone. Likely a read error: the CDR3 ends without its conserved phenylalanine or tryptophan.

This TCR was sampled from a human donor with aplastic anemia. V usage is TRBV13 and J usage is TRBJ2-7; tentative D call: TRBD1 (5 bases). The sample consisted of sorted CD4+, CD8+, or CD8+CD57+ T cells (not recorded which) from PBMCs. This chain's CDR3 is CASSLGSGRVTYEQYL. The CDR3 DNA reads TGTGCCAGCAGCTTAGGGTCGGGCAGGGTAACCTACGAGCAGTACCTC.